Reported below is one T cell receptor (beta chain). It lacks a known antigen. No qualities accompany the bases; no much larger clone lies one base away. These data originate in a study of T cells in Graves' hyperthyroidism and ophthalmopathy (dated by TCRdb to about 2019). About the full investigation: Peripheral blood samples were taken at the time of initial diagnosis, prior to any treatment. To identify TCR V-J signatures that set the groups apart, the researchers used a discovery cohort of 100 patients, made up of 40 to 45 with Graves' ophthalmopathy and 57 with stable Graves' hyperthyroidism. Prospective prediction of ophthalmopathy was tested in an independent validation cohort consisting of 18 hyperthyroidism patients and some 15 patients who later progressed to ophthalmopathy. For training and testing, the 100 or so patients in the discovery cohort were randomly divided in a 7:3 ratio. The study also compared thyroid tissue and blood T-cell repertoires from over 5 Graves' hyperthyroidism patients. Following sampling, methimazole starting at 30 mg daily was given to hyperthyroidism patients, and high-dose intravenous methylprednisolone was given to ophthalmopathy patients. TCR Vbeta CDR3 sequencing of 120 to 150 peripheral blood samples (43 ophthalmopathy, 75 to 80 hyperthyroidism and roughly 17 progressor patients) is reported in the paper.

Graves' hyperthyroidism was defined as stable when no progression to ophthalmopathy occurred over 18 months of follow-up. Hyperthyroidism patients were aged 18 to 65 years and newly diagnosed, with disease duration of less than 2 months. Patients with uncontrolled infections, other autoimmune diseases, pregnancy or lactation were excluded. Clinical symptoms, serum thyroxine and TRAb, thyroid ultrasound, and orbital computed tomography formed the basis for the diagnoses. Ficoll-Paque density gradient centrifugation was used to isolate PBMCs from about 10 ml of fresh peripheral blood. Total RNA was extracted using Trizol reagent, and RNA quality was assessed on an Agilent 2100 Bioanalyzer. Amplification of TCR beta CDR3 regions was carried out from RNA transcripts. For the first round of RT-PCR on the TCR CDR3, the HTBI primer set was used together with the Qiagen OneStep RT-PCR kit. Libraries were constructed in a second round of multiplex PCR, after which size selection and purification were performed. The libraries were sequenced on an Illumina HiSeq2000 using paired-end 100 bp reads. The original pipeline was this. SOAPnuke was used to process the raw data, throwing out any read that contained adapters or uncalled bases, had a mean Phred below 15, or lacked an exact constant-primer or identifier match. High-quality paired reads were merged with COPE v1.2.5, and unique nucleotide sequences were defined as clonotypes. MiTCR v1.1 was used to align the clonotypes against IMGT TRBV, TRBD and TRBJ reference segments. Analysis was restricted to V-J combinations with a frequency above 0.0001, which covered roughly 99% of repertoires. The TCS score was defined as the ratio of F50 (clonal expansion) to E x V (chaos), calculated using BLOSUM62-based TCRdist between CDR3 peptides within each V-J. Welch's t-statistics and random forest reduced fewer than 600 V-J features to 10 to 15, which were used in a naive Bayes classifier (R e1071). TCRdb ran its own pipeline on the public reads, namely fastp trimming at Q25 and MiXCR clone calling, and kept in-frame beta chains. When rows share a CDR3 protein, they turn into one entry using the most common DNA and genes. These V and J calls rely on TCRdb rather than the paper's analysis. A total of 350,000 to 400,000 distinct CDR3 sequences appear in this sample, approximately 14% of them only once. Jointly, the top ten make up around 10% of the sample.

The junction carries 16 bases between V and J, which are trimmed by 0 bases and 4 bases respectively. CDR1 and CDR2 were assigned from the germline V gene as SGHDN and FVKESK. CDR3 length: 17 amino acids, cysteine to phenylalanine. Just the 51-base CDR3 DNA is kept, in frame starting at base 1. The research as a whole found: A 13 V-J signature model separated ophthalmopathy from stable hyperthyroidism, with about 88% sensitivity and just under 84% specificity in cross-validation and 80%/75% in testing. Most expanded thyroid clonotypes (frequency above 0.001) were also detected in blood, suggesting blood repertoires may reflect thyroid immune responses. In validation, the model predicted progression to ophthalmopathy a median of roughly 6.5 months before onset, with about 71% sensitivity and about 72% specificity. Sample size was not statistically predetermined, and blinding of investigators to group allocation was not performed.

This sequence was found in a woman aged 60-75 years with Graves' hyperthyroidism. Sequencing was done on a sample of blood. The rearranged segments are TRBV14 and TRBJ2-1, with the D gene call left open. The CDR3 protein is CASSQEQLPPPYNEQFF. The nucleotides read TGTGCCAGCAGCCAAGAGCAACTACCGCCACCTTACAATGAGCAGTTCTTC. This CDR3, with the reference TRBV14 and TRBJ2-1 proteins standing in past its ends, gives the full variable domain EAGVTQFPSHSVIEKGQTVTLRCDPISGHDNLYWYRRVMGKEIKFLLHFVKESKQDESGMPNNRFLAERTGGTYSTLKVQPAELEDSGVYFCASSQEQLPPPYNEQFFGPGTRLTVL.